Presented here are 27 T cell receptor beta chains from one specimen sequenced in a study of T cell repertoires in cytomegalovirus infection. Their specific antigens are unknown. MiXCR was run by TCRdb on the reads, yielding one entry per CDR3 protein. The top ten clones hold around 11% of a sample with about 830,000 distinct CDR3 sequences, approximately 32% of them seen once. The sequences come from cultured CD8+ T cells from PBMCs, collected from culture after CMV antigen stimulation. The receptors were sampled from a human donor in good health (CMV status not recorded). Some clones in this sample may be carry-over from other donors' samples.

This clonotype was counted a few times. The V call is TRBV14, the J call TRBJ1-5; D call uncertain. The length of the CDR3 is 13 residues. V was clipped by 2 bases and J by 6 bases, with 8 bases between them. CDR1 is SGHDN and CDR2 is FVKESK in the germline V gene. The DNA of the CDR3 is TGTGCCAGCAGCCAACTTGGCAGTCAGCCCCAGCATTTT. This translates into CASSQLGSQPQHF.

This clonotype was seen repeatedly, ten times or more. This chain links TRBV4-1 with TRBJ2-3; D unresolved. Germline V gene data show CDR1 as MGHRA and CDR2 as YSYEKL. The V gene lost 8 bases and the J gene lost 7 bases, with 10 bases spanning the gap. This CDR3 spans 11 amino acids. The CDR3, as DNA: TGCGCCAGCGGGCCCACCTATACGCAGTATTTT. This codes for CASGPTYTQYF.

The chain couples TRBV7-9 to TRBJ2-7, with TRBD1 matching 7 bases. The ends lost 1 base at V and 5 bases at J; junction bases unmatched: 5. The V gene's germline CDR1 is SEHNR and CDR2 FQNEAQ (reference sequence). This CDR3 has 14 residues. This CDR3 is CASSLEGGADEQYV. CDR3 in DNA: TGTGCCAGCAGCTTAGAAGGGGGCGCGGACGAGCAGTACGTC.

Only a few counts were recorded for this clonotype. V gene TRBV7-6 combines with J gene TRBJ2-2; 13 bases fit TRBD2. Germline lookup yields CDR1 SGHVS and CDR2 FNYEAQ. The CDR3 extends over 17 amino acids. Germline trimming cut 5 bases from V and 4 bases from J; bases unmatched to any gene: 7. The CDR3 DNA reads TGTGCCAGCAGCACCGAACTAGCGGGGGGGATCACCGGGGAGCTGTTTTTT. Amino acid sequence: CASSTELAGGITGELFF.

This clonotype has more than one count but fewer than ten. CDR3 in DNA: TGTGCCACCAGCAGTCCAGGGACGGTTAACACCGGGGAGCTGTTTTTT. Translating it yields CATSSPGTVNTGELFF. The chain links TRBV15 to TRBJ2-2; either TRBD1 or TRBD2 may supply D (5 bases each). Germline V gene sequence: CDR1 LNHNV, CDR2 YYDKDF (reference sequence). Trimming pared 3 bases from V and 2 bases from J, leaving 13 bases between. This CDR3 spans 16 amino acids. The full variable domain, with the rest looked up from reference TRBV15 and TRBJ2-2, is DAMVIQNPRYQVTQFGKPVTLSCSQTLNHNVMYWYQQKSSQAPKLLFHYYDKDFNNEADTPDNFQSRRPNTSFCFLDIRSPGLGDTAMYLCATSSPGTVNTGELFFGEGSRLTVL.

The chain joins TRBV29-1 to TRBJ2-7; 8 nucleotides line up with TRBD1. The CDR3 contains 13 residues. Germline V gene lookup returns CDR1 SQVTM and CDR2 ANQGSEA. V trimming: 7 bases; J trimming: 2 bases; junction bases outside the gene matches: 7. CDR3 sequence (DNA): TGCAGCGGTGGACAGGGTGGGACCTACGAGCAGTACTTC. Its protein product is CSGGQGGTYEQYF.

The chain carries TRBV19 and TRBJ1-2; maybe TRBD1 (5 bases). Germline loops: CDR1 LNHDA, CDR2 SQIVND (reference sequence). This CDR3 region has 13 residues. V was cut by 3 bases and J by 8 bases, with 13 bases left in between. This chain's CDR3 is CASSMGTGDGYTF. The CDR3 DNA reads as TGTGCCAGTAGTATGGGAACAGGCGACGGCTACACCTTC.

This clonotype was detected only a few times. This sequence joins TRBV19 and TRBJ1-1; no reliable D call. The CDR3 extends over 12 amino acids. Trimming took off 5 bases at V and 5 bases at J, with 9 bases between the two ends. From germline, CDR1 is LNHDA and CDR2 SQIVND (reference sequence). CDR3 region: CASSAAGTEAFF. The CDR3 coding sequence is TGTGCCAGTAGTGCGGCGGGGACTGAAGCTTTCTTT.

This clonotype has a count of ten or more. V usage is TRBV6-2 or TRBV6-3 and J usage is TRBJ2-7; 10 nucleotides line up with TRBD1. Germline V gene sequence: CDR1 MNHEY, CDR2 SVGEGT. V lost 4 bases to trimming and J lost 5 bases; unmatched junction nucleotides: 5. The CDR3 runs to 14 residues. The CDR3 here is CASSSRDRGHEQYF. CDR3 in DNA: TGTGCCAGCAGTTCCCGGGACAGGGGCCACGAGCAGTACTTC.

The chain carries TRBV6-6 and TRBJ1-2; 8 positions match TRBD1. The CDR3 extends over 15 amino acids. The V segment lost 2 bases and the J segment 2 bases; nucleotides outside the gene matches: 4. CDR1 and CDR2 (germline): MNHNY, SVGAGI (reference sequence). The CDR3 protein is CASSYLGQENYGYTF. DNA of the CDR3: TGTGCCAGCAGTTACCTGGGACAGGAGAACTATGGCTACACCTTC.

This clonotype came up a few times. The rearrangement joins TRBV27 to TRBJ2-1; no definite D call. The CDR3 runs 15 residues. Trimming left V 3 bases short and J 9 bases short, with 18 bases between. Germline assignment: CDR1 MNHEY and CDR2 SMNVEV (reference sequence). The CDR3 sequence is CASSFRIGSSIEQFF. The CDR3 bases are TGTGCCAGCAGTTTCCGCATCGGATCCTCGATTGAGCAGTTCTTC.

V is TRBV11-3 and J is TRBJ2-7, with 13 bases lining up with TRBD2. This CDR3 is built from 19 residues. The ends lost 4 bases at V and 7 bases at J; junction bases unmatched: 19. Germline lookup yields CDR1 SGHNT and CDR2 YENEEA. The CDR3 DNA follows: TGTGCCAGCAGCTCCCGACTAGCGGGGGGCCACTCCCTCTCAAATGAGCAGTACGTC. Its protein product is CASSSRLAGGHSLSNEQYV.

The J gene is TRBJ1-2, the V gene TRBV20-1, with 12 positions matching TRBD1. Germline V gene sequence: CDR1 DFQATT, CDR2 SNEGSKA (reference sequence). The CDR3 covers 16 residues. Trimming at V came to 5 bases and at J to 4 bases, leaving 11 bases not matched to a gene. The CDR3 DNA reads as TGCAGTGCTCCGCTCCCCGGGACAGGGGGCGCCTATGGCTACACCTTC. As protein: CSAPLPGTGGAYGYTF.

V and J are TRBV6-5 and TRBJ2-7; D uncertain. This CDR3 comprises 13 residues. V was cut by 4 bases and J by 5 bases, with 12 bases left in between. Germline lookup yields CDR1 MNHEY and CDR2 SVGAGI. This chain's CDR3 is CASSLGKGNEQYF. In nucleotides, the CDR3 is TGTGCCAGCAGTTTGGGAAAGGGTAACGAGCAGTACTTC.

This chain joins TRBV6-1 and TRBJ2-7, with D maybe TRBD1 (5 bases). The CDR3 contains 15 residues. CDR1 is MNHNS, CDR2 SASEGT, per germline. Trimming stripped 3 bases from V and 7 bases from J, with 19 bases between. The CDR3 DNA sequence: TGTGCCAGCAGTGAGAGCAGGGAACGGGTACGGGAGCAGTACGTC. Protein sequence: CASSESRERVREQYV.

This clonotype has only a few counts. V gene TRBV12-3 or TRBV12-4 combines with J gene TRBJ1-4, with D possibly TRBD1 on 6 matching bases. CDR3 length equals 15 residues. Trimming removed 3 bases from V and 7 bases from J, with 15 bases in between. The CDR3 DNA follows: TGTGCCAGCAGTTTGGGGGGCGGGTTTGGTGAAAAACTGTTTTTT. It yields the protein CASSLGGGFGEKLFF.

The chain uses TRBV29-1 and TRBJ2-5; a possible D gene is TRBD2 (5 bases). CDR3 length equals 12 residues. Trimming pared 7 bases from V and 7 bases from J, leaving 16 bases between. CDR1 and CDR2 from the germline V gene are SQVTM and ANQGSEA. CDR3 residues: CSAPGLGGTQYF. Written as DNA, the CDR3 is TGCAGCGCCCCCGGACTTGGAGGGACCCAGTACTTC.

This clonotype was seen at least ten times. The chain combines TRBV7-2 with TRBJ1-1, with 7 bases fitting TRBD1. Looked up from germline, CDR1 is SGHTA and CDR2 is FQGNSA. The CDR3 is made up of 15 amino acids. The trim removed 2 bases at V and 1 base at J, leaving 4 bases unmatched. The CDR3 DNA reads TGTGCCAGCAGCTTACGGGACAGATCGAACACTGAAGCTTTCTTT. This codes for CASSLRDRSNTEAFF.

This chain's CDR3 is CASPSGQEGYTF. CDR3 coding DNA: TGTGCCAGCCCTTCAGGACAGGAGGGCTACACCTTC. The chain combines TRBV2 with TRBJ1-2; TRBD1 agrees at 7 bases. The V gene's germline CDR1 is SNHLY and CDR2 FYNNEI. CDR3 size: 12 residues. The V segment lost 8 bases and the J segment 8 bases; nucleotides outside the gene matches: 8.

The V and J genes are TRBV5-5 and TRBJ1-6; D perhaps matches TRBD1 (6 bases). The CDR3 contains 14 residues. Germline loops: CDR1 SGHKS, CDR2 YYEKEE (reference sequence). V was cut by 1 base and J by 7 bases, with 9 bases left in between. CDR3 sequence (DNA): TGTGCCAGCAGCTTGCAGGGGCTGAATTCACCCCTCCACTTT. Translating gives CASSLQGLNSPLHF.

This clonotype has a count of ten or more. The chain uses TRBV6-1 and TRBJ1-5; D is unresolved. The V gene lost 1 base and the J gene lost 3 bases, with 13 bases spanning the gap. CDR3 length equals 16 residues. The germline gives CDR1 MNHNS, CDR2 SASEGT. CDR3 sequence: CASSEGYMGTNQPQHF. DNA of the CDR3: TGTGCCAGCAGTGAAGGATATATGGGCACCAATCAGCCCCAGCATTTT.

This clonotype came up a few times. The genes are TRBV5-1 and TRBJ1-1; maybe TRBD1 (5 bases). The CDR3 runs to 13 residues. V shed 4 bases and J shed 8 bases, with 15 bases lying between them. From germline, CDR1 is SGHRS and CDR2 YFSETQ. The CDR3 loop is CASSPGTETEAFF. The CDR3 DNA follows: TGCGCCAGCAGCCCTGGGACCGAGACCGAAGCTTTCTTT.

Only a few counts were recorded for this clonotype. The chain carries TRBV6-5 and TRBJ1-2, with 10 bases aligning to TRBD1. After removal of 0 bases from V and 8 bases from J, the junction contained 3 bases not matched to a gene. Germline values: CDR1 MNHEY, CDR2 SVGAGI. The CDR3 loop spans 14 amino acids. CDR3 nucleotides: TGTGCCAGCAGTTACTCGAGACAGGGGGCCGGCTACACCTTC. Translated: CASSYSRQGAGYTF.

By share, this clonotype ranks as medium-sized. The genes are TRBV7-2 and TRBJ2-3; D perhaps matches TRBD2 (7 bases). In germline, CDR1 is SGHTA, CDR2 FQGNSA. This CDR3 region has 16 residues. Trimming left V 8 bases short and J 5 bases short, with 23 bases between. Here the CDR3 reads CASPPKGGALLDTQYF. CDR3 nucleotides: TGTGCCAGCCCTCCGAAAGGGGGGGCCTTATTAGATACGCAGTATTTT.

The rearrangement joins TRBV19 to TRBJ1-3; 7 nucleotides match TRBD1. Germline CDR1 and CDR2: LNHDA and SQIVND (reference sequence). The CDR3 contains 19 residues. V shed 5 bases and J 9 bases; nucleotides not matched to a gene: 25. The CDR3 reads CASSGYSGTVASGNTTIYF. The CDR3 DNA is TGTGCCAGTAGTGGATATTCCGGGACAGTCGCCTCTGGAAACACCACCATATATTTT. Combining the CDR3 with reference TRBV19 and TRBJ1-3 gives the whole variable domain DGGITQSPKYLFRKEGQNVTLSCEQNLNHDAMYWYRQDPGQGLRLIYYSQIVNDFQKGDIAEGYSVSREKKESFPLTVTSAQKNPTAFYLCASSGYSGTVASGNTTIYFGEGSWLTVV.

This chain uses TRBV14 with TRBJ2-7, with 11 positions matching TRBD2. The length of the CDR3 is 15 residues. V dropped 4 bases and J dropped 5; count of bases not matched to a gene: 7. Germline values: CDR1 SGHDN, CDR2 FVKESK. The CDR3, as DNA: TGTGCCAGCAGCCCTATAGCGGGGGGGCTCGACGAGCAGTACTTC. Protein product: CASSPIAGGLDEQYF.

The CDR3 region is CASSPRTGTIAGELFF. The CDR3 bases are TGTGCCAGCAGTCCTAGGACAGGGACAATAGCCGGGGAGCTGTTTTTT. The J gene is TRBJ2-2, the V gene TRBV27, with 8 bases aligning to TRBD1. The germline CDR1 and CDR2 sequences are MNHEY and SMNVEV (reference sequence). CDR3 length: 16 amino acids. The J segment lost 6 bases and the V segment lost 5 bases, leaving 11 bases of the junction unmatched.